A selection of T cell receptor beta chains follows, all from one sample in a study of breast tumors, draining lymph nodes, adjacent tissues. TCRdb used MiXCR to reprocess the multiplex PCR reads, holding one entry per CDR3 protein. The table shows 150,000 to 200,000 distinct CDR3 sequences, with 30% to 35% occurring only once. Source material: axillary lymph node tissue. These receptors all come from a female donor with breast cancer. Some clones in this sample may be carry-over from other donors' samples. Each CDR3 is given with its conserved first and last residue. Each record gives: V gene, D gene, J gene, clone size, CDR3 protein, CDR3 DNA. A D gene is named only where the DNA matches it firmly. Clone size is shown for a subset of rows, as once, few, many or a class of expanded clone.

TRBV15	.	TRBJ2-1	many	CATSRNVYNEQFF	TGTGCCACCAGCAGAAATGTTTACAATGAGCAGTTCTTC
TRBV6-6	TRBD1	TRBJ1-2	many	CASSYPAGGVYGYTF	TGTGCCAGCAGTTACCCGGCAGGGGGCGTGTATGGCTACACCTTC
TRBV6-6	.	TRBJ1-4	.	CASSRRGRVAATNEKLFF	TGTGCCAGCAGCCGCAGGGGCAGGGTGGCTGCAACTAATGAAAAACTGTTTTTT
TRBV30	TRBD1	TRBJ1-2	.	CAWSASDRADYGYTF	TGTGCCTGGAGTGCTTCAGACAGGGCCGACTATGGCTACACCTTC
TRBV14	TRBD2	TRBJ2-1	.	CASEAGGPGYNGQFF	TGTGCCAGCGAGGCGGGAGGGCCTGGGTACAATGGGCAGTTCTTC
TRBV9	.	TRBJ2-3	.	CASSVDRGKDNEQYF	TGTGCCAGCAGCGTAGACCGGGGGAAAGACAATGAGCAGTATTTT
TRBV19	TRBD1	TRBJ2-4	.	CASRTYRGLSNIQYF	TGTGCCAGTAGGACCTACAGGGGGTTGTCTAACATTCAGTACTTC
TRBV20-1	.	TRBJ1-3	once	CSARGNTIYF	TGCAGTGCTAGAGGAAACACCATATATTTT
TRBV27	TRBD2	TRBJ2-2	.	CASSPNPSGRWPGELFF	TGTGCCAGCAGTCCAAATCCTAGCGGGAGATGGCCCGGGGAGCTGTTTTTT
TRBV27	TRBD1	TRBJ2-3	few	CASNKVDRVDTQYF	TGTGCCAGCAATAAGGTCGACAGGGTCGATACGCAGTATTTT
TRBV10-1	.	TRBJ1-4	.	CASRGRRELFF	TGCGCCAGCAGAGGACGCAGGGAACTGTTTTTT
TRBV20-1	.	TRBJ1-5	.	CSARRAAGLGNQPQHF	TGCAGTGCTAGGAGGGCAGCGGGTCTCGGAAATCAGCCCCAGCATTTT
TRBV20-1	.	TRBJ1-2	many	CSASQGNANYGYTF	TGCAGTGCTAGCCAGGGCAACGCTAACTATGGCTACACCTTC
TRBV12-3/TRBV12-4	TRBD2	TRBJ2-1	many	CASSSGPGGSSYNEQFF	TGTGCCAGCAGTTCAGGGCCGGGCGGGAGCTCCTACAATGAGCAGTTCTTC
TRBV5-5	TRBD2	TRBJ2-5	many	CASSPRTSGGAGWGKTQYF	TGTGCCAGCAGCCCCCGGACTAGCGGGGGGGCCGGATGGGGGAAGACCCAGTACTTC
TRBV4-2	.	TRBJ2-7	many	CASSGTGSDSYEQYF	TGTGCCAGCAGCGGAACAGGGAGCGATTCCTACGAGCAGTACTTC
TRBV19	.	TRBJ1-3	many	CASSIVGGNTIYF	TGTGCCAGTAGTATAGTCGGAGGAAACACCATATATTTT
TRBV3-1	TRBD1	TRBJ2-2	many	CASSQRTGDTGELFF	TGTGCCAGCAGCCAAAGGACAGGGGACACCGGGGAGCTGTTTTTT
TRBV20-1	.	TRBJ2-1	.	CSALRLVGADEQFF	TGCAGTGCTCTTCGACTAGTTGGGGCTGATGAGCAGTTCTTC
TRBV7-3	.	TRBJ2-1	many	CASSSTYRTEQFF	TGTGCCAGCAGCTCTACATACCGTACCGAGCAGTTCTTC
TRBV5-6	.	TRBJ1-2	many	CASSLAGSNYGYTF	TGTGCCAGCAGCTTGGCCGGCAGCAACTATGGCTACACCTTC
TRBV25-1	.	TRBJ1-6	.	CASSAWGSLSNNSPLHF	TGTGCCAGCAGTGCCTGGGGGTCCCTTTCCAATAATTCACCCCTCCACTTT
TRBV20-1	.	TRBJ2-1	.	CSARRGSSYTEQFF	TGCAGTGCTAGACGGGGGAGCTCCTACACTGAGCAGTTCTTC
TRBV7-8	TRBD2	TRBJ2-7	many	CASSFQTSGLSYEQYF	TGTGCCAGCAGCTTCCAGACTAGCGGGTTATCCTACGAGCAGTACTTC
TRBV24-1	.	TRBJ1-6	.	CATSGTSYNSPLHF	TGTGCCACCAGTGGGACATCCTATAATTCACCCCTCCACTTT
TRBV20-1	TRBD2	TRBJ2-7	.	CSARDYGGRVSHEQYF	TGCAGCGCTAGAGATTACGGCGGGAGGGTCTCCCACGAGCAGTACTTC
TRBV7-3	.	TRBJ1-2	.	CASTLFEEPSYGYTF	TGTGCCAGCACCCTGTTCGAGGAACCATCCTATGGCTACACCTTC
TRBV11-2	TRBD1	TRBJ2-7	.	CASSLARDRGNYEQYF	TGTGCCAGCAGCCTAGCCAGGGACAGGGGTAACTACGAGCAGTACTTC